One and the same sample provided the 13 T cell receptor beta chains below, sequenced in a study of control samples from healthy donors and cancer patients. The protocol was immunoSEQ multiplex PCR, while the TCRdb copy is restricted to in-frame clones and leaves out a portion. The repertoire holds 150,000 or so clones, 93% seen once, with about 5.8% in the top ten. The specimen was blood. These receptors were collected from a man aged 18 to 30 in good health.

Notes on this clone: At the DNA level, this CDR3 is encoded by other sequences in the same sample as well. V is TRBV9 and J is TRBJ1-5; no firm D call. Between the trimmed V and J ends, which lost 0 bases and 4 bases, there was a span of 5 bases. The CDR3 runs to 13 residues. CDR1 and CDR2 (germline): SGDLS, YYNGEE. This CDR3 reads CASSVGVNQPQHF. CDR3 nucleotides: TGTGCCAGCAGCGTAGGAGTGAATCAGCCCCAGCATTTT.

J is TRBJ1-1 and V is TRBV21-1. TRBV21-1 is a known pseudogene. CDR3 size: 16 residues. The CDR3 DNA reads as TGTGCCAGCAGCAAAGTAGTTGAGGGTATGAACACTGAAGCTTTCTTT. Its translation: CASSKVVEGMNTEAFF.

The CDR3 protein is CASSFQGDEAFF. CDR3 DNA: TGTGCCAGCAGTTTTCAGGGGGATGAAGCTTTCTTT. The chain combines TRBV6-1 with TRBJ1-1, with 7 bases aligning to TRBD1. CDR1 is MNHNS and CDR2 is SASEGT in the germline V gene. This CDR3 contains 12 residues. V was clipped by 5 bases and J by 7 bases; unmatched bases: 4.

This clone has just one count. The chain couples TRBV7-9 to TRBJ1-2; TRBD1 is a possible D gene (6 bases). CDR3 size: 16 residues. V lost 5 bases, J lost 1 base, and 17 bases lay in between. Germline loops: CDR1 SEHNR, CDR2 FQNEAQ (reference sequence). This CDR3 reads CASSRAVGADNYGYTF. As DNA, the CDR3 is TGTGCCAGCAGCCGAGCAGTGGGGGCCGATAACTATGGCTACACCTTC.

The V call is TRBV30, the J call TRBJ2-3; D ambiguous. The V end was cut by 3 bases, the J end by 0 bases, with 1 base between. Germline CDR1 is GTSNPN and CDR2 is SVGIG (reference sequence). The CDR3 extends over 11 amino acids. CDR3 in DNA: TGTGCCTGGAGGAGCACAGATACGCAGTATTTT. It codes for CAWRSTDTQYF.

The genes are TRBV2 and TRBJ1-5; maybe TRBD1 (6 bases). V shed 2 bases and J shed 6 bases, with 11 bases lying between them. CDR3 size: 14 residues. The germline CDR1 and CDR2 sequences are SNHLY and FYNNEI. CDR3 bases: TGTGCCAGCAGTGAAATCCAGGGGCGTCAGCCCCAGCATTTT. It yields the protein CASSEIQGRQPQHF.

The chain carries TRBV2 and TRBJ2-7; 9 bases are shared with TRBD1. The CDR3 extends over 15 amino acids. The V segment lost 8 bases and the J segment 6 bases; nucleotides outside the gene matches: 14. The germline V gene has CDR1 SNHLY and CDR2 FYNNEI. In DNA, the CDR3 is TGTGCCAGCCGAATTAGGACAGGGGATCTAGGCGAGCAGTACTTC. Protein: CASRIRTGDLGEQYF.

This chain joins TRBV5-4 and TRBJ1-6, with TRBD1 matching 11 bases. After removal of 4 bases from V and 10 bases from J, the junction contained 4 bases not matched to a gene. Germline values: CDR1 SGHNT, CDR2 YYREEE (reference sequence). This CDR3 is 14 amino acids long. The CDR3 spells CASSGTGGGSPLHF. Written as DNA, the CDR3 is TGTGCCAGCAGCGGGACAGGGGGTGGATCACCCCTCCACTTT.

This chain links TRBV30 with TRBJ1-1; D may be TRBD1 (5 bases). This CDR3 comprises 13 residues. CDR1 is GTSNPN and CDR2 is SVGIG in the germline V gene (reference sequence). V dropped 4 bases and J dropped 4 bases, with 13 bases sitting between them. Here the CDR3 DNA reads TGTGCCTGGACAGGCGGGGGAGGCACTGAAGCTTTCTTT. Residues: CAWTGGGGTEAFF.

V gene TRBV19 combines with J gene TRBJ2-5; possible D gene TRBD2, 7 bases. Germline V gene sequence: CDR1 LNHDA, CDR2 SQIVND (reference sequence). V dropped 1 base and J dropped 5 bases, with 11 bases sitting between them. The CDR3 extends over 14 amino acids. This CDR3 is CASSIVGGLETQYF. The DNA of the CDR3 is TGTGCCAGTAGTATAGTGGGGGGGCTGGAGACCCAGTACTTC.

V usage is TRBV12-3 or TRBV12-4 and J usage is TRBJ1-2; D uncertain. This CDR3 region has 13 residues. With 6 bases removed from V and 2 bases from J, the gap between germline ends came to 10 bases. CDR3 coding DNA: TGTGCCAGCAGCCTGACACTGAACTATGGCTACACCTTC. Translating it yields CASSLTLNYGYTF.

This clone came up once. The CDR3 region has the DNA TGCAGCGTTGTTGGTTTTTTGACAGGTGGAGACAATGAGCAGTTCTTC. It is translated as CSVVGFLTGGDNEQFF. This chain uses TRBV29-1 with TRBJ2-1; a possible D gene is TRBD1 (6 bases). Germline V gene data show CDR1 as SQVTM and CDR2 as ANQGSEA. This CDR3 has 16 residues. V lost 4 bases, J lost 5 bases, and 21 bases lay in between.

This sequence joins TRBV7-9 and TRBJ1-5, with unresolved D. CDR1 and CDR2 from the germline V gene are SEHNR and FQNEAQ (reference sequence). There are 12 residues in the CDR3. V shed 5 bases and J shed 4 bases, with 6 bases lying between them. CDR3 in amino acids: CASSQLNQPQHF. The CDR3 DNA is TGTGCCAGCAGCCAGCTGAATCAGCCCCAGCATTTT.